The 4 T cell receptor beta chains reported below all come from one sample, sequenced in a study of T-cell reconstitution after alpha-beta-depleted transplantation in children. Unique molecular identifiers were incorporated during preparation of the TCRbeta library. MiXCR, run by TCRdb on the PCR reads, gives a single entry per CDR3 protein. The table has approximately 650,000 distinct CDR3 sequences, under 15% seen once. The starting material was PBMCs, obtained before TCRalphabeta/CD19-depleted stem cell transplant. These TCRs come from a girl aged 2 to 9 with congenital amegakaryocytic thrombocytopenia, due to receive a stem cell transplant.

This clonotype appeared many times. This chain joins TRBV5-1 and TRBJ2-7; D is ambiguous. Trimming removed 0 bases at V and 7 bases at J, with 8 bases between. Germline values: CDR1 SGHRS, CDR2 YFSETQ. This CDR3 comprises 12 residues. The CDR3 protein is CASSLAANEQYF. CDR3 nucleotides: TGCGCCAGCAGCTTGGCAGCGAATGAGCAGTACTTC.

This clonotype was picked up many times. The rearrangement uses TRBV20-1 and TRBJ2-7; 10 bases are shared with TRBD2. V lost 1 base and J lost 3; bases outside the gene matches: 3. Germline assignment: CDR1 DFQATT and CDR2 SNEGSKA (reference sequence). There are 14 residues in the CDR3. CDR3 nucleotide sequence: TGCAGTGCTAGAGCTAGCGGGAGATGCTACGAGCAGTACTTC. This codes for CSARASGRCYEQYF.

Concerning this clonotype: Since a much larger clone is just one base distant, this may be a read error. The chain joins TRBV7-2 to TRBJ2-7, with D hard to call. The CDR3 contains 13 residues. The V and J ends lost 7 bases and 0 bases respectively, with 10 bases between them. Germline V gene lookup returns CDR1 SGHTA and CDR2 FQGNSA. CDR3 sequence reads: CASIFLSSYEQYF. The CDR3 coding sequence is TGTGCCAGCATCTTCCTCAGCTCCTACGAGCAGTACTTC.

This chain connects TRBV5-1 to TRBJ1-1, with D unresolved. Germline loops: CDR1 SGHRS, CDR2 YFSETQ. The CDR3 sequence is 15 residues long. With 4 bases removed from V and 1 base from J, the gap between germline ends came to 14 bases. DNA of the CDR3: TGCGCCAGCAGCCACCCCCGGGGTGAGAACACTGAAGCTTTCTTT. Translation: CASSHPRGENTEAFF.